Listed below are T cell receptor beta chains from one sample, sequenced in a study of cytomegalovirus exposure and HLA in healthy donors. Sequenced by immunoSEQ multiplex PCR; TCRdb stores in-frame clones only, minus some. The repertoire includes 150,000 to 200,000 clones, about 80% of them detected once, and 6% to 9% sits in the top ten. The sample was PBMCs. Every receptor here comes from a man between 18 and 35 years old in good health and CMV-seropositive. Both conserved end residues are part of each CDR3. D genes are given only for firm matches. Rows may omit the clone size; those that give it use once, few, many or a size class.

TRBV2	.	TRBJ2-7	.	TGTGCCAGCAGTGAATGGGGCGCCAAGGACGAGCAGTACTTC	CASSEWGAKDEQYF
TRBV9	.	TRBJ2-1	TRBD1	TGTGCCAGCAGCGTAGCAGGGACAGAGTACAATGAGCAGTTCTTC	CASSVAGTEYNEQFF
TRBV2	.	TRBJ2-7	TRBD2	TGTGCCAGCGCTTCCCCCCCTATTAGCGGGAGCTCCTACGAGCAGTACTTC	CASASPPISGSSYEQYF
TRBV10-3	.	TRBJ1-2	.	TGTGCCATCAGTGATGGGGCGGAACATGGCTACACCTTC	CAISDGAEHGYTF
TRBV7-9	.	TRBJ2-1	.	TGTGCCAGCAGCTACTCCCTAGCTACTGAGCAGTTCTTC	CASSYSLATEQFF
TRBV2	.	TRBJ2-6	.	TGTGCCAGCAGTGAACTCCAGGTCTCTGGGGCCAACGTCCTGACTTTC	CASSELQVSGANVLTF
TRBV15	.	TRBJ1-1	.	TGTGCCACCAGCAGAGACCCCGGGGGGGTGGTGAACACTGAAGCTTTCTTT	CATSRDPGGVVNTEAFF
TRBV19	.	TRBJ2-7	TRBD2	TGTGCCAGTAGTGTCTTGCTAGCGGGAGGGCCCGACGAGCAGTACTTC	CASSVLLAGGPDEQYF
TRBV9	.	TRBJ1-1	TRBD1	TGTGCCAGCAGCGAGGGACAGAGGACTGAAGCTTTCTTT	CASSEGQRTEAFF
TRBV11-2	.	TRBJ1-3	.	TGTGCCAGCAGAGGGGTGACTGGCGCGGACGGAAACACCATATATTTT	CASRGVTGADGNTIYF
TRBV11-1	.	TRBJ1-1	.	TGTGCCAGCAGCTTAGAGAGCATGAACACTGAAGCTTTCTTT	CASSLESMNTEAFF
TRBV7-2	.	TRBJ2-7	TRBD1	TGTGCCAGCAGCCCCAGTGGGGGACAGGGAAAGTACTTC	CASSPSGGQGKYF
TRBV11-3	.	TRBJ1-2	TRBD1	TGTGCCAGCAGCTTAGAGGAATCGGGCAGGGGGCCCCTAAACTATGGCTACACCTTC	CASSLEESGRGPLNYGYTF
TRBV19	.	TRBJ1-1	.	TGTGCCAGTAGCCTTCAGATGAACACTGAAGCTTTCTTT	CASSLQMNTEAFF
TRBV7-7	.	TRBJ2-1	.	TGTGCCAGCAGCTTAGGAGAAGATAGTGGTGAGCAGTTCTTC	CASSLGEDSGEQFF
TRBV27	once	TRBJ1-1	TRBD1	TGTGCCAGCAGTTTGAGGGGGACAGGGAACACTGAAGCTTTCTTT	CASSLRGTGNTEAFF
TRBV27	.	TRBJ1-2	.	TGTGCCAGCTCCTTCGCCGGGGGTGCTAACTATGGCTACACCTTC	CASSFAGGANYGYTF
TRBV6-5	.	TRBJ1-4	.	TGTGCCAGCAGTTACTCAGGGAGAAATGAAAAACTGTTTTTT	CASSYSGRNEKLFF
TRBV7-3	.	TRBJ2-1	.	TGTGCCAGCAGCTTGGCGGGGGCCGGTCCCTACAATGAGCAGTTCTTC	CASSLAGAGPYNEQFF
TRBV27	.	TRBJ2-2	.	TGTGCCAGCAGTCCAGCTGGACAGACGAACACCGGGGAGCTGTTTTTT	CASSPAGQTNTGELFF
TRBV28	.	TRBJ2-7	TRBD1	TGTGCCAGCAGATTATTATTCGACAGGGGACGGAACGAGCAGTACTTC	CASRLLFDRGRNEQYF
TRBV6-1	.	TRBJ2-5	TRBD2	TGTGCCAGCAGTGACCGGGGACTAGCCCAAGAGACCCAGTACTTC	CASSDRGLAQETQYF
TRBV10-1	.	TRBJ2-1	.	TGCGCCAGCATTTCACTAGTCGGCGAAAACAATGAGCAGTTCTTC	CASISLVGENNEQFF
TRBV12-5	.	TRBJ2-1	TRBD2	TGTGCTAGTGGTTTGCGGTCGGGAGGGTCCTACAATGAGCAGTTCTTC	CASGLRSGGSYNEQFF
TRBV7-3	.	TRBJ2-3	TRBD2	TGTGCCAGCAGCCCGGGACTAGCGGCAGATACGCAGTATTTT	CASSPGLAADTQYF
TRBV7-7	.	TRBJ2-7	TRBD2	TGTGCCAGCAGCTTAATCGGGCGGGAGGGCCTCTACGAGCAGTACTTC	CASSLIGREGLYEQYF
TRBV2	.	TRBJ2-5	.	TGTGCCAGCAGTGAGGGGGGGGCATATCAAGAGACCCAGTACTTC	CASSEGGAYQETQYF
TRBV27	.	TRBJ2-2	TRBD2	TGTGCCAGCAGTTTCCGGGGGACTAGCGGGAGACGGAACACCGGGGAGCTGTTTTTT	CASSFRGTSGRRNTGELFF
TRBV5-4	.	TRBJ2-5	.	TGTGCCAGCAGCTTGCCGGGTTACAACCAAGAGACCCAGTACTTC	CASSLPGYNQETQYF
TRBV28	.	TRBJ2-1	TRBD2	TGTGCCAGCAGTTCCGGAGCGGGAGACTACAATGAGCAGTTCTTC	CASSSGAGDYNEQFF
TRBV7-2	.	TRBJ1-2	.	TGTGCCAGCAGCTCCCCCGTTGTTAACTATGGCTACACCTTC	CASSSPVVNYGYTF
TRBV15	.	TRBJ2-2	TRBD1	TGTGCCACCAGCTGGGACAGAGGGACCGGGGAGCTGTTTTTT	CATSWDRGTGELFF
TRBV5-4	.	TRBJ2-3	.	TGTGCCAGCAGCTCAGACGGGGAGGTTGCGGAGGGGGATACGCAGTATTTT	CASSSDGEVAEGDTQYF
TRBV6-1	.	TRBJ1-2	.	TGTGCCAGCAGGGACCGGGGGGGGAGGAACTATGGCTACACCTTC	CASRDRGGRNYGYTF
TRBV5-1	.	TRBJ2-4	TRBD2	TGCGCCAGCCGTACCTTTGGGACGGGAGGAGCCAAAAACATTCAGTACTTC	CASRTFGTGGAKNIQYF
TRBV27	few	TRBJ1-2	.	TGTGCCAGCAGTACCAGATCTAACTATGGCTACACCTTC	CASSTRSNYGYTF
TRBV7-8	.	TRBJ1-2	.	TGTGCCAGCAGCTTAGGAGAGACGTTTCGGGCGGGGGGCGGCGGCTACACCTTC	CASSLGETFRAGGGGYTF
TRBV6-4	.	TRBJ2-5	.	TGTGCCAGCAGCTTAGGTCACGGGGAGACCCAGTACTTC	CASSLGHGETQYF
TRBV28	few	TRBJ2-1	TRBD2	TGTGCCAGCAGTTTTCTTGTGACTAGCATATACAATGAGCAGTTCTTC	CASSFLVTSIYNEQFF
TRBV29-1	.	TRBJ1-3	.	TGCAGCGTGACAGGTCCCGGAAACACCATATATTTT	CSVTGPGNTIYF
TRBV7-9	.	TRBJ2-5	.	TGTGCCAGCAGCTTAGCGGGGGGCCAAGAGACCCAGTACTTC	CASSLAGGQETQYF
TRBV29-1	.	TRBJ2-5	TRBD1	TGCAGCGTTTCCTACAGGGGGCGCGGGGAGACCCAGTACTTC	CSVSYRGRGETQYF
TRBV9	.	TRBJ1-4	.	TGTGCCAGCAGCGTAGATCCAGGGCAGGAAAAACTGTTTTTT	CASSVDPGQEKLFF
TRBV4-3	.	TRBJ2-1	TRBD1	TGCGCCAGCAGCCCAGAAGGGGGCGGGTTGGATGAGCAGTTCTTC	CASSPEGGGLDEQFF
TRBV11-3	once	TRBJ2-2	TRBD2	TGTGCCAGCAGCCTCCAGGGACTAGCGGGCACCGGGGAGCTGTTTTTT	CASSLQGLAGTGELFF
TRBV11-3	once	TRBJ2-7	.	TGTGCCAGCAGCTTAGTGGCAGGCTCCTACGAGCAGTACTTC	CASSLVAGSYEQYF
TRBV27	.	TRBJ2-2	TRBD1	TGTGCCAGCAGCAGCGGACAGGGTTGGAACACCGGGGAGCTGTTTTTT	CASSSGQGWNTGELFF
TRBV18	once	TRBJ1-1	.	TGTGCCAGCTCACCCCCCCGGGAGACTACTGAAGCTTTCTTT	CASSPPRETTEAFF
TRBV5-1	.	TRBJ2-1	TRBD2	TGCGCCAGCAGCTTGGGGGCGAGCCAGCGGGGAGAGCAGTTCTTC	CASSLGASQRGEQFF
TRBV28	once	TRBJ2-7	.	TGTGCCAGCAGTTTTCCGGCAGGAGGCGAGCAGTACTTC	CASSFPAGGEQYF
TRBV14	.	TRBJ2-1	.	TGTGCCAGCACCCAGGGGGGGAGCGATGAGCAGTTCTTC	CASTQGGSDEQFF
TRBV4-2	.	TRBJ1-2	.	TGTGCCAGCAGCCAGCCCGCGGGGAGCGGCTACACCTTC	CASSQPAGSGYTF
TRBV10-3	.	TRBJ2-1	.	TGTGCCATCACACGGGAGTCTGAGCAGTTCTTC	CAITRESEQFF
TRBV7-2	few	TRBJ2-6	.	TGTGCCAGCGGTGGGCCTGGGGCCAACGTCCTGACTTTC	CASGGPGANVLTF
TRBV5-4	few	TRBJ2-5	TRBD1	TGTGCCAGCAGCTCCCCCGGGACAGGGCCGGAGACCCAGTACTTC	CASSSPGTGPETQYF
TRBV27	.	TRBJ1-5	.	TGTGCCAGCAGTTTATCCCCTACAGGGACCGATCAGCCCCAGCATTTT	CASSLSPTGTDQPQHF
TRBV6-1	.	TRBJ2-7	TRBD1	TGTGCCGGAAGTACGGGACAGGGGGCAGGGGAGCAGTACTTC	CAGSTGQGAGEQYF